Here is one T cell receptor beta chain with its context. This sample is drawn from a study of blood T cell repertoires in COVID-19. The wider study: T cells, B-cell-depleted T cells, or PBMCs provided the cDNA or gDNA that served as material.

Libraries were prepared by immunoSEQ multiplex PCR; TCRdb keeps only in-frame clonotypes and omits some of them. This repertoire shows 400,000 to 550,000 clones, 85% to 90% found once; its top ten account for approximately 4.5%. CDR3 size: 17 residues. CDR1 and CDR2 (germline): MDHEN, SYDVKM. Trimming took 5 bases from V and 2 from J, leaving 20 bases between them. The sequence was collected from a young woman with acute or convalescent COVID-19. The chain has TRBV28 and TRBJ2-3; D perhaps matches TRBD2 (6 bases). The sequencing input was peripheral blood. This CDR3 is CASSPLWRGPPTDTQYF. The CDR3 DNA reads as TGTGCCAGCAGTCCCCTTTGGAGGGGCCCCCCCACAGATACGCAGTATTTT.